The source of this T cell receptor beta chain is a study of blood T cells in healthy people across ages (dated by TCRdb to between 2014 and 2017). Notes on the research overall: In model experiments, template switching captured about one uniquely barcoded TCR beta cDNA molecule for every two T cells. The study measured age-related changes in TCR beta repertoire diversity using deep sequencing normalized with unique cDNA molecular identifiers. The donors were divided into four age groups: young (average roughly 17 years), middle-aged (about 41), aged (about 62) and long-lived (82). To avoid experimental bias, donors of different ages were randomly spread across the sequencing lanes. The study analyzed two additional independent replicas of 1 million unique cDNA reads from the same blood draw for two donors, one aged 18 to 30 and one aged 80 or older. Study-wide conclusions, independent of this receptor: Because the CMV infection status of the donors was unknown, age-related changes in expanded clonotypes may potentially have been confounded. Because profiling used bulk unsorted PBMCs, naive and antigen-experienced compartments could not be compared conclusively. A strong correlation was found between observed TCR beta diversity and the percentage of naive T cells measured by flow cytometry. Estimates of total diversity from one million sequenced T cells were regarded as lower bounds and underestimates. As age increased, observed TCR beta diversity per million T cells dropped in a roughly linear way, and a significant reduction was already evident by age 40. The long-lived group showed more naive CD4+ T cells, fewer expanded clones and increased TCR diversity than the aged group, suggesting age selection.

About this clonotype: What antigen it recognizes has not been identified. No base quality values were provided; no much bigger clone lies one nucleotide off.

Between the V and J ends, shortened by 1 base and 8 bases respectively, the junction contains 15 bases. The CDR3 runs 16 residues from the cysteine to the phenylalanine. Only CDR3 DNA is held: 48 bases, read in frame from base 1. The germline V gene (reference sequence) gives CDR1 as LGHDT and CDR2 as YNNKEL. Systemically healthy Caucasian individuals from Russia, about 38 in total and aged roughly 6 to 100 years, were included as donors. Approximately 9.7 milliliters of peripheral blood were drawn from each donor into EDTA-treated Vacutainer tubes. Ficoll-Paque density-gradient centrifugation was used to isolate PBMCs, with at least 7 million per sample. Trizol reagent was used to extract total RNA from the PBMCs, yielding at least 6 micrograms per sample. For every donor, flow cytometry on a PBMC aliquot measured the percentage of naive CD45RAhigh/CD27high T cells. Libraries came from 5' RACE. Data came from an Illumina HiSeq 2500. The second PCR ran for about 6 to 11 cycles and used a J-beta primer mix along with a sample-barcoded 5' primer. A template-switch 5' adaptor carrying 12 random nucleotides introduced a unique molecular identifier onto each TCR beta cDNA molecule. Each sample yielded at least 2.5 million CDR3-containing paired-end reads. First-strand cDNA was synthesized from all RNA with the Mint cDNA synthesis kit, primed by a TRBC-specific oligonucleotide. After uracil-DNA glycosylase treatment, a first 18-cycle PCR used universal primers M1SS and BC2_uni_R on all cDNA. Turning to the authors' computational methods: For normalization, 1 million high-quality reads were randomly selected from each sample, with every read carrying a distinct molecular identifier. Reads with shared molecular identifiers were discarded instead of being binned into consensus sequences. MiTCR, with a Q25 quality threshold and the strictest error-elimination algorithm, was used for CDR3 identification, clonotype clustering and error correction. A nonparametric unseen species model with Euler transformation was used to estimate a lower bound on total TCR beta diversity. The public reads were run again by TCRdb, first through fastp at Q25 and then through MiXCR, and only productive beta chains were kept. CDR3 protein sequences are deduplicated, and each keeps its most common genes and DNA. The V and J calls were determined by TCRdb, not by the authors. Within this sample are some 1.1 million distinct CDR3 sequences, with 35% to 45% of them counted one time only. In total, the top ten clones hold over 10% of the sample.

Material for sequencing was blood. The TCR sequence derives from a man younger than 35 in good health. The chain joins TRBV3-1 to TRBJ1-6; TRBD1 might be the D gene, on 5 matching bases. The CDR3: CASSQAPGVTDSPLHF. The nucleotide sequence reads TGTGCCAGCAGCCAAGCCCCGGGGGTTACCGATTCACCCCTCCACTTT.